This TCR beta chain was obtained from a study of OX40 agonist ivuxolimab in advanced cancers. Study-level background: Recorded diagnoses for dose-escalation patients were hepatocellular carcinoma, melanoma, renal cell or head and neck cancer.

The table came from immunoSEQ multiplex PCR; TCRdb's copy has only in-frame clones and leaves some out. The data hold 40,000 to 60,000 clones, with 60% to 80% observed a single time. This clonotype was sampled from an adult with an advanced solid tumor such as melanoma, head and neck, liver or kidney cancer. The sample in question was CD4+ or CD8+ T cells sorted from blood, obtained in a trial of the OX40 agonist ivuxolimab.

The CDR3: CASSPGAGGIFGTTPYGYTF. The CDR3 DNA is TGTGCCAGCAGCCCTGGGGCAGGGGGTATTTTTGGCACTACCCCATATGGCTACACCTTC. The V call is TRBV9, the J call TRBJ1-2; TRBD1 matches 7 bases. This CDR3 comprises 20 residues. Looked up from germline, CDR1 is SGDLS and CDR2 is YYNGEE. V was clipped by 4 bases and J by 5 bases; unmatched bases: 26. The full variable domain, completed using reference TRBV9 and TRBJ1-2, is DSGVTQTPKHLITATGQRVTLRCSPRSGDLSVYWYQQSLDQGLQFLIQYYNGEERAKGNILERFSAQQFPDLHSELNLSSLELGDSALYFCASSPGAGGIFGTTPYGYTFGSGTRLTVV.